Given below is one TCR beta chain in context. Its specific antigen is unknown. A much larger clone is a single base away; this may be a read error. This entry comes from a study of breast tumors, draining lymph nodes, adjacent tissues (TCRdb year 2016). Regarding the study in general: The study compared TCR beta repertoires across tumor, adjacent nontumor tissue and axillary lymph nodes from breast cancer patients. In human breast cancer, the study set out to evaluate how tumor, surrounding tissue and draining lymph node repertoires relate to one another and whether T cells may move between these sites.

Summary of the overall study and its limitations: In luminal-like breast cancer, tumor and nontumor tissue repertoires resembled each other significantly more than in basal-like breast cancer. The data were considered consistent with most tumor T cells being derived from the lymph node and subsequently expanding within tumor tissue. Tumor T-cell repertoires showed less diversity than lymph node repertoires and more diversity than nontumor tissue repertoires, and tumor T-cell repertoires showed preferential V and J gene usage. The study presented the conclusion that tumor T cells originate in lymph nodes as consistent with a hypothesis, not as something directly demonstrated.

Based on the germline V gene, the CDR1 and CDR2 sequences are MNHEY and SVGEGT. The V end loses 3 bases and the J end loses 4 bases, and a stretch of 6 bases separates them. Counted from cysteine to phenylalanine, this CDR3 has 13 amino acids. Only CDR3 DNA is held: 39 bases, read in frame from base 1. Sequencer: Illumina HiSeq 2000. Multiplex PCR amplification was used to generate the TCR beta chain libraries. The amplified TCR beta chain products were analyzed by high-throughput sequencing. The public reads were reprocessed in TCRdb via fastp at Q25 and MiXCR, keeping in-frame beta chains. CDR3 protein duplicates are merged, each entry listing the most common genes and DNA. The sample table records approximately 140,000 distinct CDR3 sequences; over 25% of these occur just once. Of the sample, around 2.5% falls within the top ten clones. Lymph node samples were obtained from the axillary draining lymph nodes of breast cancer patients.

This receptor was taken from a female donor with breast cancer. Some clones in this sample may be carry-over from other donors' samples. The sequence links TRBV6-2 or TRBV6-3 to TRBJ2-2; confidence is insufficient to name the D gene. The material sequenced was axillary lymph node tissue. CDR3 region: CASSYFSTGELFF. The DNA sequence is given as TGTGCCAGCAGTTATTTCAGCACCGGGGAGCTGTTTTTT.